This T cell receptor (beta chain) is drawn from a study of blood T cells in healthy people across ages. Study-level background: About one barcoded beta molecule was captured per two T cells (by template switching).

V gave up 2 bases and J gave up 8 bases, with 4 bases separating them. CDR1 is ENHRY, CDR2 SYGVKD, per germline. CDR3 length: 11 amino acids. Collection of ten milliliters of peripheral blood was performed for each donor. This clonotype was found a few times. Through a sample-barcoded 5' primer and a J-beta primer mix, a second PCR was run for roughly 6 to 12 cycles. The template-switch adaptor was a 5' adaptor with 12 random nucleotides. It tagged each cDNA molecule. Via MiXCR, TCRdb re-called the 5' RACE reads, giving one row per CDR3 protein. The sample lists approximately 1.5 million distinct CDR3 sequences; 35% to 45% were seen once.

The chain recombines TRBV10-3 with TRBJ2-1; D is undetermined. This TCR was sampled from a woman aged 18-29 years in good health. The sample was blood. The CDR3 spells CAISERYEQFF. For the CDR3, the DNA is TGTGCCATCAGTGAGCGGTATGAGCAGTTCTTC.